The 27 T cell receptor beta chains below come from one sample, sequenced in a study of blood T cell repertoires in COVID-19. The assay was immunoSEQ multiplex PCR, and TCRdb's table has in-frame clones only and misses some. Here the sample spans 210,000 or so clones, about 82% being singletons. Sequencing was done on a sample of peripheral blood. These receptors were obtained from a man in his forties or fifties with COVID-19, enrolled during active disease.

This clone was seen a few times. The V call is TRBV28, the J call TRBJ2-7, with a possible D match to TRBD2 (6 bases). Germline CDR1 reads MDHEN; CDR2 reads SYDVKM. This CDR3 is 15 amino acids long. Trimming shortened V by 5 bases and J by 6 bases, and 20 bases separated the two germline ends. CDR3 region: CASSGGDFGGGEQYF. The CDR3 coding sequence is TGTGCCAGCAGTGGAGGGGACTTCGGGGGTGGCGAGCAGTACTTC.

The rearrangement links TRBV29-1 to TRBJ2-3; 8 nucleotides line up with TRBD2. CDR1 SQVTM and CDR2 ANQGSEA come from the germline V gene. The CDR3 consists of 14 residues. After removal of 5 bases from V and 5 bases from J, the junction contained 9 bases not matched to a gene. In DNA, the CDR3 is TGCAGCGTTAGTTCGGGGGGGTCCGTAGATACGCAGTATTTT. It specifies CSVSSGGSVDTQYF.

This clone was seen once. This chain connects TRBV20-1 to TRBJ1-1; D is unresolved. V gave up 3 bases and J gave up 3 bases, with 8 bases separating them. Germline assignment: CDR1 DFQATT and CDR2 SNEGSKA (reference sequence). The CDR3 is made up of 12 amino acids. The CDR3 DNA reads TGCAGTGCTAGTATCAGGCACACTGAAGCTTTCTTT. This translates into CSASIRHTEAFF.

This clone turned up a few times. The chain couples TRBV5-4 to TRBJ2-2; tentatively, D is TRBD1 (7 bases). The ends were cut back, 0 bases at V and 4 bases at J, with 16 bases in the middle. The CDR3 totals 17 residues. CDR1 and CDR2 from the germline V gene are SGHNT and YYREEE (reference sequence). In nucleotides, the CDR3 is TGTGCCAGCAGCTTGGCCGGCAGGGGGGTTTCCACCGGGGAGCTGTTTTTT. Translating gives CASSLAGRGVSTGELFF.

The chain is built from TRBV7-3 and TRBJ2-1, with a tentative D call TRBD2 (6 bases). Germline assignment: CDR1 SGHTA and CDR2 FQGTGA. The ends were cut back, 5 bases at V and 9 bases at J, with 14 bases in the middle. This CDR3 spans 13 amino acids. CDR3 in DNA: TGTGCCAGCAGCCGTGACCTCGGGGGTGAGCAGTTCTTC. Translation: CASSRDLGGEQFF.

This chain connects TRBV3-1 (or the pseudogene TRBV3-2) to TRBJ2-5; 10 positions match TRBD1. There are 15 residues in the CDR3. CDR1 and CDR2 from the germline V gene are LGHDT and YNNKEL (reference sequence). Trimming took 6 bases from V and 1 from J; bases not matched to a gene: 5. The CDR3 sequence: CASRLTGGTQETQYF. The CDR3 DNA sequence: TGTGCCAGCAGACTGACAGGGGGCACCCAAGAGACCCAGTACTTC.

CDR3 in DNA: TGTGCCAGTAGCCGAGGCATGGAGCTGTTTTTT. Residues: CASSRGMELFF. The V and J genes are TRBV19 and TRBJ2-2, with D unresolved. This CDR3 is 11 amino acids long. The germline V gene encodes CDR1 LNHDA and CDR2 SQIVND (reference sequence). The V end lost 6 bases, the J end lost 10 bases, and 9 bases lay between the germline ends.

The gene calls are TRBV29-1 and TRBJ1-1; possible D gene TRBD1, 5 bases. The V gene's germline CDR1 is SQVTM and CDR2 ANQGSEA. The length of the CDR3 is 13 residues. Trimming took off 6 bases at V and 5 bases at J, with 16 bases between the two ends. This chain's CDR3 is CSVPRAGRTEAFF. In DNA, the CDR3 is TGCAGCGTACCTCGGGCAGGGAGGACTGAAGCTTTCTTT.

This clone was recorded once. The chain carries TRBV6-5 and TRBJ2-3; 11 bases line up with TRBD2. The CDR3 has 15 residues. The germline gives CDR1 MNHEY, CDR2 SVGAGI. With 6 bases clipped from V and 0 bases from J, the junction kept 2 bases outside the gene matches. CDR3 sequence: CASRTSGGSTDTQYF. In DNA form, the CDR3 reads TGTGCCAGCAGAACTAGCGGGGGAAGCACAGATACGCAGTATTTT.

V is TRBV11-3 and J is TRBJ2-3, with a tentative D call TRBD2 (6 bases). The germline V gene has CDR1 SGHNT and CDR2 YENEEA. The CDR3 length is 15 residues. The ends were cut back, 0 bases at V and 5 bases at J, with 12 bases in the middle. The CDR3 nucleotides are TGTGCCAGCAGCTTAGAAGGAGGGGTGGGAGATACGCAGTATTTT. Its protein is CASSLEGGVGDTQYF.

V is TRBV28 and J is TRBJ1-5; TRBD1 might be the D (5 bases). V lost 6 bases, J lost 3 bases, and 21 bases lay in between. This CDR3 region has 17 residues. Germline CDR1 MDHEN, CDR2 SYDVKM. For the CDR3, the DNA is TGTGCCAGCAGCTCTACAGGTTGGTTGGGTAACAATCAGCCCCAGCATTTT. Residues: CASSSTGWLGNNQPQHF.

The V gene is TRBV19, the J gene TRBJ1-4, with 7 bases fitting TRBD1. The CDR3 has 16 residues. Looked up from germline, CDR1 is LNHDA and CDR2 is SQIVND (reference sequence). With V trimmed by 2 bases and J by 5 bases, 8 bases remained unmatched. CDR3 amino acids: CASSISRGGHNEKLFF. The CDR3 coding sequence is TGTGCCAGTAGTATATCAAGAGGGGGCCACAATGAAAAACTGTTTTTT.

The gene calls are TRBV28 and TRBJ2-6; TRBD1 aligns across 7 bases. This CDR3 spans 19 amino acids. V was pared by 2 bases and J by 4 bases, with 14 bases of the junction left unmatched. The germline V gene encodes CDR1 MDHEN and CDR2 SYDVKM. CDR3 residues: CASSLSSRGRGFGANVLTF. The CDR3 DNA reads TGTGCCAGCAGTTTAAGTTCTCGAGGCAGGGGGTTCGGGGCCAACGTCCTGACTTTC. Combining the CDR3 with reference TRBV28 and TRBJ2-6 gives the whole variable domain DVKVTQSSRYLVKRTGEKVFLECVQDMDHENMFWYRQDPGLGLRLIYFSYDVKMKEKGDIPEGYSVSREKKERFSLILESASTNQTSMYLCASSLSSRGRGFGANVLTFGAGSRLTVL.

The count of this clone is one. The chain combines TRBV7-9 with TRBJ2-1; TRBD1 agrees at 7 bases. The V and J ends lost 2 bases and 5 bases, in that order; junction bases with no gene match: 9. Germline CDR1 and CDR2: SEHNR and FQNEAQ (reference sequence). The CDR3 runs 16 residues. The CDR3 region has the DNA TGTGCCAGCAGCTTATTCCGGGACAGAGGTAACAATGAGCAGTTCTTC. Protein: CASSLFRDRGNNEQFF.

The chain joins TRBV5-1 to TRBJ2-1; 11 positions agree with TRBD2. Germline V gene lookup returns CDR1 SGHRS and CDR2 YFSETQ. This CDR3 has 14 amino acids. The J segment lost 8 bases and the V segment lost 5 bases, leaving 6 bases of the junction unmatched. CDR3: CASRRLAGSDEQFF. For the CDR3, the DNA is TGCGCCAGCAGGAGACTAGCGGGGTCAGATGAGCAGTTCTTC.

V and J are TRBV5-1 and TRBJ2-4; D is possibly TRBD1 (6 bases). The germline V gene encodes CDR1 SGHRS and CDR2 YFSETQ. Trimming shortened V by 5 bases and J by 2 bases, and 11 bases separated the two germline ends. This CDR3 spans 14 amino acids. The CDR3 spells CASSSGETKNIQYF. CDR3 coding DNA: TGCGCCAGCAGTTCAGGGGAGACCAAAAACATTCAGTACTTC.

CDR3 in DNA: TGTGCCAGCAGTCCTTGGGGGGGGCGGCGGGGCTACACCTTC. Translated, it gives CASSPWGGRRGYTF. The rearrangement joins TRBV25-1 to TRBJ1-2; perhaps TRBD1 as D (6 bases). Trimming left V 5 bases short and J 8 bases short, with 18 bases between. CDR3 size: 14 residues. Germline CDR1 and CDR2: MGHDK and SYGVNS.

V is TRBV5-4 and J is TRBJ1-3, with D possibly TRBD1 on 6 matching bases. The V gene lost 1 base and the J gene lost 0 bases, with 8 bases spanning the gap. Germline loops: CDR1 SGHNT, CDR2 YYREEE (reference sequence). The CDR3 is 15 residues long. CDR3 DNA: TGTGCCAGCAGCTTGCAGGGGTCCTCTGGAAACACCATATATTTT. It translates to CASSLQGSSGNTIYF.

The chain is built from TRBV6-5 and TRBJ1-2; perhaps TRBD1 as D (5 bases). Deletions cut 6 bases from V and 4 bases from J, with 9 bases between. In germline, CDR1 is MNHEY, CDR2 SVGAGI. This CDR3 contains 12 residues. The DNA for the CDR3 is TGTGCCAGCAGCGCGGGACTCTATGGCTACACCTTC. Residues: CASSAGLYGYTF.

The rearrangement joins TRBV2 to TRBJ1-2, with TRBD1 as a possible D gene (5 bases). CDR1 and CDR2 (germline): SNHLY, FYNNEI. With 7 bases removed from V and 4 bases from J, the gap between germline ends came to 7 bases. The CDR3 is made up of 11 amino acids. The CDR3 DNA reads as TGTGCCAGCACGGGACTCTATGGCTACACCTTC. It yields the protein CASTGLYGYTF.

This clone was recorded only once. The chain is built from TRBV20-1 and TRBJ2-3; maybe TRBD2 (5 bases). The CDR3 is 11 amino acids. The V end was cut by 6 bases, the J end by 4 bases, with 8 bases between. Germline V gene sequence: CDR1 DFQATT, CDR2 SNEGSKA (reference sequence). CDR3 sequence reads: CSALRADTQYF. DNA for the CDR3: TGCAGTGCCTTGAGGGCAGATACGCAGTATTTT.

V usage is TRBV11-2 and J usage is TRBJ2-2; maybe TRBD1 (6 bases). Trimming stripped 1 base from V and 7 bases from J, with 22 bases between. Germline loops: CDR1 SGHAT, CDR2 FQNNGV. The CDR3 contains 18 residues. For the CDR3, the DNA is TGTGCCAGCAGCTTAGTTGGCCGCGGCAGGGGAACGAGCGGGGAGCTGTTTTTT. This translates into CASSLVGRGRGTSGELFF.

Here the CDR3 DNA reads TGTGCCAGTATCCAGGGGCCTCTCGGCACTGAAGCTTTCTTT. Translating it yields CASIQGPLGTEAFF. This chain joins TRBV19 and TRBJ1-1, with D possibly matching TRBD1 (6 bases). Trimming pared 7 bases from V and 4 bases from J, leaving 16 bases between. The V gene's germline CDR1 is LNHDA and CDR2 SQIVND (reference sequence). The CDR3 covers 14 residues.

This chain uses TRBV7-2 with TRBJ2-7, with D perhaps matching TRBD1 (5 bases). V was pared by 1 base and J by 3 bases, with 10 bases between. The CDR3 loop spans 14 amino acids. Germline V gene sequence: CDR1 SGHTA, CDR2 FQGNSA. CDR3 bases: TGTGCCAGCAGCTTAGGACGACAGTACTACGAGCAGTACTTC. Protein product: CASSLGRQYYEQYF.

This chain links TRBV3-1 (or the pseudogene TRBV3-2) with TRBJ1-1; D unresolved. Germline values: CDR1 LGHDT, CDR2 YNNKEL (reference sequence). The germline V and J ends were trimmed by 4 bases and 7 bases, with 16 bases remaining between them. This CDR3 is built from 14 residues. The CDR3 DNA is TGTGCCAGCAGCCCGGGTTCCTTTAACGGTGAAGCTTTCTTT. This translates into CASSPGSFNGEAFF.

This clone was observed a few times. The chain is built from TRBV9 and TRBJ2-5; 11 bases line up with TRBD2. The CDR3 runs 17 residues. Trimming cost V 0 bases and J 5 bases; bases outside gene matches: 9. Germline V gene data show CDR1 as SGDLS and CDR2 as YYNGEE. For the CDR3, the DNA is TGTGCCAGCAGCGTAGTAGGTAGCGGGGGGGTTACGGAGACCCAGTACTTC. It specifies CASSVVGSGGVTETQYF.

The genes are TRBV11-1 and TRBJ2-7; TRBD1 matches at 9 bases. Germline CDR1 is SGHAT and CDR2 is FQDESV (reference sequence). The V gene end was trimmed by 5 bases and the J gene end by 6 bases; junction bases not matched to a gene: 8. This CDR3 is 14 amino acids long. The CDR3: CASSTEGQGGEQYF. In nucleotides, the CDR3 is TGTGCCAGCAGCACCGAGGGACAGGGTGGCGAGCAGTACTTC.